This T cell receptor beta chain was found in a study of CD8 T cells in ankylosing spondylitis. General study findings and limits: What appeared characteristic of ankylosing spondylitis blood was a TCR beta motif of about eight highly homologous variants. Reactive arthritis synovial fluid and blood previously showed some of these motif variants. Significant enrichment of disease-linked clones was reported in matched ankylosing spondylitis synovial fluid.

A quantitative 5'-RACE method, one with molecular barcodes, was used to make TCR beta libraries. MiXCR, run by TCRdb on the 5' RACE reads, gives a single entry per CDR3 protein. This table has some 130,000 distinct CDR3 sequences, about an eighth appearing once. About this clonotype: Its target is unknown.

CDR3 size: 15 residues. The V and J ends lost 6 bases and 1 base respectively, with 12 bases between them. Germline assignment: CDR1 MNHEY and CDR2 SMNVEV (reference sequence). The origin of this receptor is a female donor with ankylosing spondylitis or in good health (not recorded which). Sequenced: blood, either unsorted or a sorted T cell fraction (not recorded which). This chain uses TRBV27 with TRBJ2-2; perhaps TRBD1 as D (6 bases). The CDR3, as DNA: TGTGCCAGCAGGGCTAGGGGGTTGAACACCGGGGAGCTGTTTTTT. It specifies CASRARGLNTGELFF.